A single sample gave rise to the 21 T cell receptor beta chains below, sequenced in a study of cytomegalovirus exposure and HLA in healthy donors. 13 Jbeta primers and 60 Vbeta primers were used for the PCR. Sequencing was performed with immunoSEQ multiplex PCR; in TCRdb, only in-frame clones are kept and a portion is missing. The sample consists of around 130,000 clones, about 70% of them appearing once. The sequencing sample was made of PBMCs. The source is a woman in her thirties or forties in good health and CMV-seropositive.

The genes are TRBV7-3 and TRBJ1-2; D ambiguous. This CDR3 is built from 14 residues. Germline lookup yields CDR1 SGHTA and CDR2 FQGTGA. V lost 1 base to trimming and J lost 8 bases, with 14 bases between them. CDR3 sequence: CASSLNPGGGGYTF. Written as DNA, the CDR3 is TGTGCCAGCAGCTTAAACCCAGGAGGTGGGGGCTACACCTTC.

This clone was observed a single time. The junction departs from germline at one end; a sequencing error may be responsible. The chain recombines TRBV28 with TRBJ1-1; tentative D call: TRBD1 (6 bases). Germline loops: CDR1 MDHEN, CDR2 SYDVKM. This CDR3 spans 15 amino acids. CDR3 region: CASSLYRVLKTEAFF. The DNA for the CDR3 is TGTGCCAGCAGTTTATACAGGGTCTTGAAGACTGAAGCTTTCTTT.

The chain combines TRBV9 with TRBJ2-3, with 10 bases lining up with TRBD2. Germline loops: CDR1 SGDLS, CDR2 YYNGEE. J lost 4 bases, V lost 4 bases, and 9 bases had no gene match. The length of the CDR3 is 16 residues. The CDR3 nucleotides are TGTGCCAGCAGCCCCCCTAGCGGGAGAGGCGCAGATACGCAGTATTTT. Protein sequence: CASSPPSGRGADTQYF.

The chain has TRBV27 and TRBJ2-2; a weak D match, TRBD2 (5 bases). CDR3 size: 16 residues. Trimming shortened V by 3 bases and J by 1 base, and 12 bases separated the two germline ends. Germline values: CDR1 MNHEY, CDR2 SMNVEV (reference sequence). The CDR3 loop is CASSLSGPENTGELFF. In DNA form, the CDR3 reads TGTGCCAGCAGTTTGAGCGGCCCTGAGAACACCGGGGAGCTGTTTTTT.

The chain couples TRBV5-1 to TRBJ2-7; tentatively, D is TRBD2 (5 bases). Trimming left V 4 bases short and J 2 bases short, with 10 bases between. The CDR3 has 13 amino acids. Germline V gene lookup returns CDR1 SGHRS and CDR2 YFSETQ. For the CDR3, the DNA is TGCGCCAGCAGCCAGACGGGGACCTACGAGCAGTACTTC. It yields the protein CASSQTGTYEQYF.

This clone occurred a few times. This chain uses TRBV7-6 with TRBJ1-1, with D tentatively TRBD1 (5 bases). Germline V lookup: CDR1 SGHVS, CDR2 FNYEAQ. Trimming removed 2 bases at V and 1 base at J, with 11 bases between. The CDR3 length is 15 residues. The CDR3 nucleotides read TGTGCCAGCAGCTTAAGTACAGGACAGAACACTGAAGCTTTCTTT. This sequence encodes CASSLSTGQNTEAFF.

This chain connects TRBV5-1 to TRBJ1-1; 10 positions match TRBD1. The CDR3 extends over 14 amino acids. Germline loops: CDR1 SGHRS, CDR2 YFSETQ. Trimming took 3 bases from V and 3 from J; bases not matched to a gene: 2. Here the CDR3 reads CASSWTGGDTEAFF. CDR3 in DNA: TGCGCCAGCAGCTGGACAGGGGGGGACACTGAAGCTTTCTTT.

V usage is TRBV30 and J usage is TRBJ2-1, with 7 bases that match TRBD2. V lost 3 bases to trimming and J lost 0 bases; unmatched junction nucleotides: 14. The length of the CDR3 is 18 residues. CDR1 is GTSNPN and CDR2 is SVGIG in the germline V gene (reference sequence). CDR3 amino acids: CAWRRSPSGWSSYNEQFF. The CDR3 DNA sequence: TGTGCCTGGAGACGATCGCCTAGCGGATGGAGCTCCTACAATGAGCAGTTCTTC.

This clone was found a few times. This rearrangement joins TRBV29-1 to TRBJ1-5, with 8 bases that match TRBD1. This CDR3 is built from 14 residues. V shed 2 bases and J 5 bases; nucleotides not matched to a gene: 5. CDR1 and CDR2 from the germline V gene are SQVTM and ANQGSEA. In DNA form, the CDR3 reads TGCAGCGTTGAAACAGGGGGTAAGGATCAGCCCCAGCATTTT. Protein product: CSVETGGKDQPQHF.

The chain uses TRBV2 and TRBJ2-3; TRBD2 matches at 12 bases. From germline, CDR1 is SNHLY and CDR2 FYNNEI. This CDR3 is 17 amino acids long. The V gene end was trimmed by 6 bases and the J gene end by 2 bases; junction bases not matched to a gene: 9. The CDR3 spells CASSPGTSGRTTDTQYF. The CDR3 nucleotides are TGTGCCAGCAGCCCCGGGACTAGCGGGCGGACCACAGATACGCAGTATTTT.

Notes on this clone: This same CDR3 is encoded by further DNA sequences in the sample. The chain employs TRBV19 and TRBJ2-5; 8 bases line up with TRBD2. Germline V CDR1 and CDR2: LNHDA, SQIVND (reference sequence). This CDR3 spans 13 amino acids. V gave up 1 base and J gave up 5 bases; unmatched junction bases: 0. The CDR3 DNA sequence: TGTGCCAGTAGTATAGCGGGGGGGGAGACCCAGTACTTC. Its translation is CASSIAGGETQYF.

The V gene is TRBV19, the J gene TRBJ1-4; D call uncertain. Trimming cost V 6 bases and J 6 bases, with 20 bases left between them. This CDR3 is built from 16 residues. Per germline, CDR1 LNHDA and CDR2 SQIVND (reference sequence). The CDR3 DNA reads TGTGCCAGTAGCAGGATCGATTCCCTCACGTATGAAAAACTGTTTTTT. It codes for CASSRIDSLTYEKLFF.

This chain connects TRBV5-1 to TRBJ1-2; tentative D call: TRBD1 (6 bases). The CDR3 runs 23 residues. Germline CDR1 reads SGHRS; CDR2 reads YFSETQ. V was clipped by 0 bases and J by 6 bases, with 39 bases between them. The CDR3 spells CASSLGWGGRLNMGPSPSDGYTF. CDR3 DNA sequence: TGCGCCAGCAGCTTGGGTTGGGGGGGGCGGTTAAACATGGGACCTTCCCCTAGTGATGGCTACACCTTC.

The rearrangement links TRBV2 to TRBJ2-5; maybe TRBD1 (6 bases). Trimming shortened V by 6 bases and J by 5 bases, and 19 bases separated the two germline ends. Germline values: CDR1 SNHLY, CDR2 FYNNEI. CDR3 length: 15 amino acids. CDR3 loop: CASRNRDKGTETQYF. Here the CDR3 DNA reads TGTGCCAGCAGGAACCGGGACAAGGGGACCGAGACCCAGTACTTC.

This rearrangement joins TRBV9 to TRBJ2-1; 9 nucleotides align to TRBD2. CDR1 SGDLS and CDR2 YYNGEE come from the germline V gene. V lost 2 bases, J lost 7 bases, and 7 bases stayed unmatched. The CDR3 covers 15 residues. CDR3 sequence reads: CASSVSGLAFNEQFF. In DNA form, the CDR3 reads TGTGCCAGCAGCGTCTCGGGACTAGCTTTTAATGAGCAGTTCTTC.

This chain joins TRBV14 and TRBJ2-5; unclear D gene. The J call may be faulty, since TRBJ2-7 better matches the DNA end. Germline CDR1 is SGHDN and CDR2 is FVKESK. This CDR3 region has 14 residues. CDR3 in amino acids: CASSRNRNSYEQYF. The CDR3, as DNA: TGTGCCAGCAGCCGTAACAGAAACTCCTACGAGCAGTACTTC.

The rearrangement joins TRBV2 to TRBJ1-2; unclear D gene. Deletions cut 5 bases from V and 13 bases from J, with 20 bases between. CDR1 SNHLY and CDR2 FYNNEI come from the germline V gene. The CDR3 runs to 13 residues. The CDR3 nucleotides read TGTGCCAGCAGTCCTCGAGGGTCGGTGGGGTCCACCTTC. Encoded protein: CASSPRGSVGSTF.

The genes are TRBV6-5 and TRBJ2-1; TRBD1 is a possible D gene (7 bases). V lost 6 bases to trimming and J lost 0 bases, with 12 bases between them. The CDR3 has 15 residues. CDR1 and CDR2 from the germline V gene are MNHEY and SVGAGI. The CDR3 DNA reads TGTGCCAGCAGCAGGGGGGAGTCCTCCTACAATGAGCAGTTCTTC. It specifies CASSRGESSYNEQFF.

For the CDR3, the DNA is TGCAGCGTTGAGCTTCGGACAGGTCGTGAAGCTTTCTTT. Its translation is CSVELRTGREAFF. This chain uses TRBV29-1 with TRBJ1-1; 7 bases are shared with TRBD1. The CDR3 is made up of 13 amino acids. Germline assignment: CDR1 SQVTM and CDR2 ANQGSEA. The J segment lost 7 bases and the V segment lost 3 bases, leaving 8 bases of the junction unmatched.

The chain has TRBV2 and TRBJ1-5, with D hard to call. This CDR3 spans 15 amino acids. Trimming left V 1 base short and J 0 bases short, with 7 bases between. Per germline, CDR1 SNHLY and CDR2 FYNNEI. CDR3: CASSEDRYSNQPQHF. The CDR3 DNA sequence: TGTGCCAGCAGTGAAGACAGATATAGCAATCAGCCCCAGCATTTT.

This clone was found a few times. The CDR3 spells CASSWVSVEGGYTF. As DNA, the CDR3 is TGTGCCAGCAGTTGGGTGTCCGTGGAGGGAGGCTACACCTTC. The V call is TRBV5-6, the J call TRBJ1-2; no definite D call. Trimming pared 5 bases from V and 8 bases from J, leaving 19 bases between. The germline V gene encodes CDR1 SGHDT and CDR2 YYEEEE. This CDR3 comprises 14 residues.